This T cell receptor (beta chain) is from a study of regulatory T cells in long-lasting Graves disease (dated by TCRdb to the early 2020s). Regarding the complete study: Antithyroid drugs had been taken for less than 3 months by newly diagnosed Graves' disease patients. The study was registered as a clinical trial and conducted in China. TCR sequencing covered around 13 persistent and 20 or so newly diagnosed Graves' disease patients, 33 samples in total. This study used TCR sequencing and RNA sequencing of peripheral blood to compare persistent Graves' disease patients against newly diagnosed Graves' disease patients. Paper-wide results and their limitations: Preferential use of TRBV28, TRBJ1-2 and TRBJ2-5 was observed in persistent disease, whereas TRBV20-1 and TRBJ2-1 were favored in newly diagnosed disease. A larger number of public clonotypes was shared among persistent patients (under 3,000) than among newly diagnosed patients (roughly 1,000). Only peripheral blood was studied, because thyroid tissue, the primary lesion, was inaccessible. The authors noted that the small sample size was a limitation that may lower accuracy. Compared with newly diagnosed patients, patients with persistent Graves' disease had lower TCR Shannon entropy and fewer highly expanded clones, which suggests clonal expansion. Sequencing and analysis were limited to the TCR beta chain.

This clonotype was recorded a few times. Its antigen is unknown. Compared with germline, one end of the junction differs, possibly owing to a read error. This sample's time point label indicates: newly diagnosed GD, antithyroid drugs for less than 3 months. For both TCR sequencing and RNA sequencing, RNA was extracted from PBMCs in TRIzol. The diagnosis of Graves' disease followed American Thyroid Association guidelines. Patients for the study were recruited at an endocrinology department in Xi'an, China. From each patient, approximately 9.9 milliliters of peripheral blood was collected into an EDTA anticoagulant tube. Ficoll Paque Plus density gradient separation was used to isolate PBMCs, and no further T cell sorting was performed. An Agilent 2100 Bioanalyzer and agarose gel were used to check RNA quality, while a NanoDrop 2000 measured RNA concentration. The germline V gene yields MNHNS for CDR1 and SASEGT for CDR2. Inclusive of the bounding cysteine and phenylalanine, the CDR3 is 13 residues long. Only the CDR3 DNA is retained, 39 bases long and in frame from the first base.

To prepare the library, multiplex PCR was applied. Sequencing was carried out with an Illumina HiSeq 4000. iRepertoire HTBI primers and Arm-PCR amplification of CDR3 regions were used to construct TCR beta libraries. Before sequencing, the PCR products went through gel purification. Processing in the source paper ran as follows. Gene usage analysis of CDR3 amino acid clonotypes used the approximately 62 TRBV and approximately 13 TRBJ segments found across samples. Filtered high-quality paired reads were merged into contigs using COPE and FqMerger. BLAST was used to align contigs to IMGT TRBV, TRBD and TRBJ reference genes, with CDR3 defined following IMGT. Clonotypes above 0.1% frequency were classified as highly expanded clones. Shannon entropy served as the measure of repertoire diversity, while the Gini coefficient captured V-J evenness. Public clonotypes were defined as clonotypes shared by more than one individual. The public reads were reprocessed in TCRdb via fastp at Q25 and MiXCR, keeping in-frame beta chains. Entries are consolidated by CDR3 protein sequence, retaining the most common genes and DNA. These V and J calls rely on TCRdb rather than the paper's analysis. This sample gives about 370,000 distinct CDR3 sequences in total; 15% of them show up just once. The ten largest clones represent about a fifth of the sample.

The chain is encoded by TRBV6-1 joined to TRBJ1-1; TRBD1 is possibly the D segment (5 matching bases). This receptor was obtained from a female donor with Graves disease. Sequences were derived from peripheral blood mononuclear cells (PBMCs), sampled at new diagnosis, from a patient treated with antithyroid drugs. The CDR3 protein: CASSLTENTGAFF. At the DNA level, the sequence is TGTGCCAGCAGTCTGACAGAGAACACTGGAGCTTTCTTT.